The 26 T cell receptor beta chains presented below share a single source sample, sequenced in a study of cytomegalovirus exposure and HLA in healthy donors. With 60 Vbeta and 13 Jbeta primers, the PCR was carried out. Sequencing was performed with immunoSEQ multiplex PCR; in TCRdb, only in-frame clones are kept and a portion is missing. There are 200,000 or so clones in the sample; 60% to 80% occur only once, and nearly 3% lies in the top ten. The sample consisted of PBMCs. The receptors were sampled from a woman in her twenties or thirties in good health and CMV-seronegative.

The chain combines TRBV4-1 with TRBJ1-3; 7 bases match TRBD1. The V segment lost 2 bases and the J segment 0 bases; nucleotides outside the gene matches: 10. The length of the CDR3 is 18 residues. Per germline, CDR1 MGHRA and CDR2 YSYEKL. For the CDR3, the DNA is TGCGCCAGCAGCCAATTTCGGACAGGCAGCACCTCTGGAAACACCATATATTTT. It translates to CASSQFRTGSTSGNTIYF.

The chain joins TRBV2 to TRBJ1-2; the D gene is possibly TRBD1 (5 bases). Germline CDR1 SNHLY, CDR2 FYNNEI. Between the trimmed V and J ends, which lost 5 bases and 0 bases, there was a span of 13 bases. The CDR3 loop spans 15 amino acids. The CDR3 DNA is TGTGCCAGCAGTTCCATACAGACAGCTAACTATGGCTACACCTTC. This codes for CASSSIQTANYGYTF.

About this clone: Other DNA sequences in this sample translate to the same CDR3. This chain links TRBV18 with TRBJ2-3; no reliable D call. CDR1 KGHSH and CDR2 LQKENI come from the germline V gene. CDR3 size: 12 residues. V dropped 2 bases and J dropped 5 bases, with 5 bases sitting between them. CDR3 sequence reads: CASSPSGDTQYF. In DNA form, the CDR3 reads TGTGCCAGCTCACCATCAGGAGATACGCAGTATTTT.

The V call is TRBV11-2, the J call TRBJ2-7, with D possibly being TRBD1 (6 bases). The CDR3 length is 16 residues. The germline V gene has CDR1 SGHAT and CDR2 FQNNGV. Trimming removed 3 bases at V and 4 bases at J, with 19 bases between. The CDR3 spells CASSFGVDSSVYEQYF. The CDR3 coding sequence is TGTGCCAGCAGCTTTGGGGTGGACAGCTCCGTTTACGAGCAGTACTTC.

The chain employs TRBV7-9 and TRBJ2-3, with D possibly TRBD2 on 5 matching bases. Trimming took 3 bases from V and 2 from J, leaving 21 bases between them. This CDR3 has 18 amino acids. Germline values: CDR1 SEHNR, CDR2 FQNEAQ (reference sequence). CDR3 amino acids: CASSLTTGGGSDTDTQYF. CDR3 nucleotides: TGTGCCAGCAGCTTGACCACGGGCGGAGGTTCGGACACAGATACGCAGTATTTT.

This clone has a single count. This sequence joins TRBV28 and TRBJ1-2, with D unclear. V was pared by 3 bases and J by 7 bases, with 9 bases between. The CDR3 totals 12 residues. Germline-derived CDR1 and CDR2 are MDHEN and SYDVKM. The CDR3 loop is CASSFVYGGYTF. The DNA for the CDR3 is TGTGCCAGCAGTTTTGTGTACGGTGGCTACACCTTC.

The chain links TRBV28 to TRBJ2-1; no definite D call. CDR1 is MDHEN, CDR2 SYDVKM, per germline. V was clipped by 3 bases and J by 9 bases, with 6 bases between them. The CDR3 contains 11 residues. CDR3 residues: CASSFWAEQFF. DNA of the CDR3: TGTGCCAGCAGTTTCTGGGCTGAGCAGTTCTTC.

As DNA, the CDR3 is TGTGCCAGCAGCACCCGGGGTAGCGGGGGCACAGATACGCAGTATTTT. Translated, it gives CASSTRGSGGTDTQYF. V is TRBV9 and J is TRBJ2-3; 8 bases fit TRBD2. Germline-derived CDR1 and CDR2 are SGDLS and YYNGEE. The CDR3 loop spans 16 amino acids. V gave up 4 bases and J gave up 1 base; unmatched junction bases: 8.

The chain is built from TRBV5-1 and TRBJ2-3, with D unresolved. V was clipped by 0 bases and J by 2 bases, with 7 bases between them. This CDR3 comprises 14 residues. The germline V gene has CDR1 SGHRS and CDR2 YFSETQ. The CDR3 is CASSLVLPTDTQYF. As DNA, the CDR3 is TGCGCCAGCAGCTTGGTTCTACCCACAGATACGCAGTATTTT.

This chain links TRBV7-8 with TRBJ1-1; 8 bases agree with TRBD1. CDR1 is SGHVS, CDR2 FQNEAQ, per germline. J gave up 0 bases and V 2 bases, and 2 bases lay outside the gene matches. This CDR3 has 15 amino acids. The CDR3: CASSLLQGVNTEAFF. CDR3 DNA sequence: TGTGCCAGCAGCTTATTACAGGGGGTGAACACTGAAGCTTTCTTT.

The chain uses TRBV28 and TRBJ1-2; 10 bases match TRBD1. This CDR3 is built from 17 residues. Looked up from germline, CDR1 is MDHEN and CDR2 is SYDVKM. With 1 base clipped from V and 7 bases from J, the junction kept 12 bases outside the gene matches. Written as DNA, the CDR3 is TGTGCCAGCAGTTTATTGGACGGGGACAGGGGAAATGGTGGCTACACCTTC. It translates to CASSLLDGDRGNGGYTF.

V and J are TRBV15 and TRBJ2-1; the D gene is possibly TRBD2 (5 bases). Germline CDR1 reads LNHNV; CDR2 reads YYDKDF (reference sequence). The V and J ends lost 0 bases and 15 bases respectively, with 15 bases between them. The CDR3 is made up of 13 amino acids. Here the CDR3 reads CATSRDNEGVGFF. The DNA of the CDR3 is TGTGCCACCAGCAGAGATAACGAGGGAGTGGGGTTCTTC.

J is TRBJ2-7 and V is TRBV13; 11 bases are a match to TRBD2. There are 15 residues in the CDR3. V shed 5 bases, J shed 7 bases, and the junction held 10 bases outside the gene matches. CDR1 and CDR2 (germline): PRHDT, FYEKMQ (reference sequence). This CDR3 reads CASSLLAGGPEEQYF. The CDR3 DNA reads as TGTGCCAGCAGCCTTTTAGCGGGAGGGCCGGAGGAGCAGTACTTC.

This chain joins TRBV6-5 and TRBJ1-1; D call uncertain. The CDR3 runs to 15 residues. Germline V gene lookup returns CDR1 MNHEY and CDR2 SVGAGI. Trimming stripped 4 bases from V and 1 base from J, with 13 bases between. In DNA form, the CDR3 reads TGTGCCAGCAGTTCCAGAACACATGGGAACACTGAAGCTTTCTTT. Encoded protein: CASSSRTHGNTEAFF.

This clone was seen a handful of times. V is TRBV5-1 and J is TRBJ2-2, with TRBD1 identical over 7 bases. V shed 2 bases and J 4 bases; nucleotides not matched to a gene: 5. Germline V lookup: CDR1 SGHRS, CDR2 YFSETQ. This CDR3 region has 15 residues. CDR3 DNA: TGCGCCAGCAGCTTTCCGGGACAGACCACCGGGGAGCTGTTTTTT. Residues: CASSFPGQTTGELFF.

The gene calls are TRBV5-4 and TRBJ2-7; 7 nucleotides line up with TRBD2. This CDR3 spans 14 amino acids. Germline assignment: CDR1 SGHNT and CDR2 YYREEE (reference sequence). V trimming: 4 bases; J trimming: 2 bases; junction bases outside the gene matches: 6. The CDR3 region is CASSLTSAPYEQYF. In DNA, the CDR3 is TGTGCCAGCAGCCTCACTAGCGCACCCTACGAGCAGTACTTC.

This clone was detected only a few times. The CDR3, as DNA: TGCGCCAGCAGCTTGGGCAACACCCCCTATGGCTACACCTTC. Its protein is CASSLGNTPYGYTF. The V gene is TRBV5-1, the J gene TRBJ1-2; D ambiguous. Germline V lookup: CDR1 SGHRS, CDR2 YFSETQ. V shed 0 bases and J shed 4 bases, with 10 bases lying between them. This CDR3 comprises 14 residues.

The chain has TRBV5-6 and TRBJ2-7, with TRBD1 matching over 7 bases. CDR3 size: 14 residues. The V segment lost 2 bases and the J segment 2 bases; nucleotides outside the gene matches: 4. Germline V gene data show CDR1 as SGHDT and CDR2 as YYEEEE. DNA for the CDR3: TGTGCCAGCAGCTTCGGGACAGTCGCCTACGAGCAGTACTTC. It translates to CASSFGTVAYEQYF.

CDR3 sequence reads: CASSLPYYNEQFF. DNA of the CDR3: TGTGCCAGCAGTTTACCGTACTACAATGAGCAGTTCTTC. The chain joins TRBV7-2 to TRBJ2-1, with D uncertain. The CDR3 runs 13 residues. CDR1 SGHTA and CDR2 FQGNSA come from the germline V gene. Trimming cost V 6 bases and J 3 bases, with 9 bases left between them. Supplemented by reference TRBV7-2 and TRBJ2-1, the full variable domain reads GAGVSQSPSNKVTEKGKDVELRCDPISGHTALYWYRQSLGQGLEFLIYFQGNSAPDKSGLPSDRFSAERTGGSVSTLTIQRTQQEDSAVYLCASSLPYYNEQFFGPGTRLTVL.

The chain employs TRBV19 and TRBJ2-4, with TRBD2 identical over 7 bases. This CDR3 contains 13 residues. Losses at the gene ends were 2 bases for V and 6 bases for J; bases not matched to a gene: 1. Germline values: CDR1 LNHDA, CDR2 SQIVND (reference sequence). CDR3 residues: CASSITGGNIQYF. CDR3 DNA: TGTGCCAGTAGTATAACGGGGGGAAACATTCAGTACTTC.

On this clone: The sample carries other DNA sequences with the same CDR3. This chain uses TRBV7-9 with TRBJ1-2; TRBD1 is a possible D gene (6 bases). V was pared by 1 base and J by 0 bases, with 6 bases between. From germline, CDR1 is SEHNR and CDR2 FQNEAQ (reference sequence). There are 14 residues in the CDR3. The CDR3 region has the DNA TGTGCCAGCAGCTTAGGGACAGCTAACTATGGCTACACCTTC. Its protein is CASSLGTANYGYTF.

The rearrangement uses TRBV18 and TRBJ2-2, with 7 bases fitting TRBD1. From germline, CDR1 is KGHSH and CDR2 LQKENI. V was clipped by 2 bases and J by 0 bases; unmatched bases: 3. The CDR3 covers 16 residues. CDR3 residues: CASSPGQVTNTGELFF. The CDR3 DNA is TGTGCCAGCTCACCAGGACAGGTGACGAACACCGGGGAGCTGTTTTTT.

V usage is TRBV6-5 and J usage is TRBJ2-7, with D perhaps matching TRBD1 (6 bases). The germline V and J ends were trimmed by 5 bases and 8 bases, with 13 bases remaining between them. The CDR3 has 12 amino acids. In germline, CDR1 is MNHEY, CDR2 SVGAGI. The CDR3 loop is CASSQGWGKQYF. The CDR3 DNA reads as TGTGCCAGCAGTCAGGGGTGGGGCAAGCAGTACTTC.

This clone was seen a few times. The chain employs TRBV13 and TRBJ1-1; no clear D gene. Germline V lookup: CDR1 PRHDT, CDR2 FYEKMQ (reference sequence). CDR3 length: 14 residues. V was shortened by 5 bases and J by 1 base, with 11 bases between the two germline ends. The CDR3 coding sequence is TGTGCCAGCAGCGGAGGGTTAAGGAACACTGAAGCTTTCTTT. Translation: CASSGGLRNTEAFF. Based on the CDR3 plus reference TRBV13 and TRBJ1-1, the full variable domain is AAGVIQSPRHLIKEKRETATLKCYPIPRHDTVYWYQQGPGQDPQFLISFYEKMQSDKGSIPDRFSAQQFSDYHSELNMSSLELGDSALYFCASSGGLRNTEAFFGQGTRLTVV.

V usage is TRBV6-1 and J usage is TRBJ2-6; D is unresolved. V lost 5 bases to trimming and J lost 2 bases, with 7 bases between them. This CDR3 comprises 14 residues. Germline-derived CDR1 and CDR2 are MNHNS and SASEGT. In nucleotides, the CDR3 is TGTGCCAGCAGTCGCCTAACTGGGGCCAACGTCCTGACTTTC. Translated, it gives CASSRLTGANVLTF.

This rearrangement joins TRBV4-1 to TRBJ2-2; TRBD1 matches 7 bases. V gave up 2 bases and J gave up 1 base; unmatched junction bases: 4. The length of the CDR3 is 16 residues. Germline CDR1 is MGHRA and CDR2 is YSYEKL. Here the CDR3 reads CASSQWRTGNTGELFF. The CDR3, as DNA: TGCGCCAGCAGCCAATGGCGGACAGGGAACACCGGGGAGCTGTTTTTT.